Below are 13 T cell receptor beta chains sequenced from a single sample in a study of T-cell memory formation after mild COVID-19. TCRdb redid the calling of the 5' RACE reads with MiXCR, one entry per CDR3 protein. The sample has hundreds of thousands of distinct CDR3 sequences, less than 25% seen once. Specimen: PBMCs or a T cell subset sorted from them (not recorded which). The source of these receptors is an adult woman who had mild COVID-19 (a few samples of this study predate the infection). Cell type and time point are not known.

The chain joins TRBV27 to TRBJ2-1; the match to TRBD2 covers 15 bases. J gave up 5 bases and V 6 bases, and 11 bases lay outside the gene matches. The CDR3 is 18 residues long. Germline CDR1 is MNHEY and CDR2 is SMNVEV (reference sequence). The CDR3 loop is CASSKRWGLAGGNNEQFF. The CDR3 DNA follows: TGTGCCAGCAGCAAAAGGTGGGGACTAGCGGGAGGAAACAATGAGCAGTTCTTC.

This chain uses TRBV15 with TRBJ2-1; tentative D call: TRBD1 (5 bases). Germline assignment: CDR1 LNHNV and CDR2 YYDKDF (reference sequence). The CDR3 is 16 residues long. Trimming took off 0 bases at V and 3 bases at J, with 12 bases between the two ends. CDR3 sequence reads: CATSRDSGWGYNEQFF. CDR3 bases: TGTGCCACCAGCAGAGATTCAGGGTGGGGCTACAATGAGCAGTTCTTC.

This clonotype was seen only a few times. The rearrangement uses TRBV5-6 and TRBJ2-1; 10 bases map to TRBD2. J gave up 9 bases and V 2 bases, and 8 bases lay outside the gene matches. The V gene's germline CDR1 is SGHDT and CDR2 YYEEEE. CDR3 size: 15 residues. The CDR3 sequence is CASSFSASGSTEQFF. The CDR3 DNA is TGTGCCAGCAGCTTTAGTGCTAGCGGGAGTACTGAGCAGTTCTTC.

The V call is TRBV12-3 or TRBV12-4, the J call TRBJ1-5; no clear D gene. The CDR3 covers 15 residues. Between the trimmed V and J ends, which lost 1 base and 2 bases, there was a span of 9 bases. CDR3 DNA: TGTGCCAGCAGTTTAGGTCAGGCAGGCAATCAGCCCCAGCATTTT. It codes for CASSLGQAGNQPQHF.

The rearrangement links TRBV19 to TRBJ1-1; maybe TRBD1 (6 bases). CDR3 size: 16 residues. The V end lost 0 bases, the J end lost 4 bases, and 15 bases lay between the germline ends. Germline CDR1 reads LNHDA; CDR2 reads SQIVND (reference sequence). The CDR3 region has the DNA TGTGCCAGTAGTATAGACCGCAGGGGAATCAGCACTGAAGCTTTCTTT. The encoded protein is CASSIDRRGISTEAFF.

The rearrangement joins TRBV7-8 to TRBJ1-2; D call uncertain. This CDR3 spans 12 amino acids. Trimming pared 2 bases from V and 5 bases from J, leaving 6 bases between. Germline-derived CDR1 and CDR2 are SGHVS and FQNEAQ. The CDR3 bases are TGTGCCAGCAGCTTAAAGGAGTATGGCTACACCTTC. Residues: CASSLKEYGYTF.

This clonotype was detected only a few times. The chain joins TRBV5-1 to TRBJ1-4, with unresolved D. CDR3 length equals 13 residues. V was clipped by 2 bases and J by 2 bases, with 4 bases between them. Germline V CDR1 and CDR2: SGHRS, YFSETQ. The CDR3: CASSFGTNEKLFF. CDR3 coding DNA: TGCGCCAGCAGCTTCGGGACTAATGAAAAACTGTTTTTT.

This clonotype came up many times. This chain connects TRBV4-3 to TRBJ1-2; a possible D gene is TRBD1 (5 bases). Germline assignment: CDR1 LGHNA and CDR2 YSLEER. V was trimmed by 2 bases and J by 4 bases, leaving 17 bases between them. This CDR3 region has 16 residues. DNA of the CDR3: TGCGCCAGCAGCCAAACTCGGGGGGAATGGAGCTATGGCTACACCTTC. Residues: CASSQTRGEWSYGYTF.

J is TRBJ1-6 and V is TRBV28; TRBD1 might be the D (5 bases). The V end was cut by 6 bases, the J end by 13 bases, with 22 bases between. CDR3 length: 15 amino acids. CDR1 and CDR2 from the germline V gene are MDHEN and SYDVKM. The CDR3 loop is CASRYPGAGGTPLHF. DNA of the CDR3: TGTGCCAGCAGGTATCCCGGGGCAGGCGGGACCCCCCTCCACTTT. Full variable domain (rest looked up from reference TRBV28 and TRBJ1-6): DVKVTQSSRYLVKRTGEKVFLECVQDMDHENMFWYRQDPGLGLRLIYFSYDVKMKEKGDIPEGYSVSREKKERFSLILESASTNQTSMYLCASRYPGAGGTPLHFGNGTRLTVT.

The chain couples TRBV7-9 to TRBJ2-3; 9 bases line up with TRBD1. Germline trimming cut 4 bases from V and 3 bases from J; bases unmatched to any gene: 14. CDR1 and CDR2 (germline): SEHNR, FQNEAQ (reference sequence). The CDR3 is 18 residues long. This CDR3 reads CASSSGWERTGATDTQYF. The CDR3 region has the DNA TGTGCCAGCAGCTCGGGATGGGAGCGGACAGGGGCAACAGATACGCAGTATTTT.

The CDR3: CAWTRAGYSNQPQHF. The DNA for the CDR3 is TGTGCCTGGACTCGTGCGGGGTATAGCAATCAGCCCCAGCATTTT. The chain joins TRBV30 to TRBJ1-5, with no clear D. CDR3 length equals 15 residues. Trimming left V 4 bases short and J 0 bases short, with 13 bases between. The germline V gene encodes CDR1 GTSNPN and CDR2 SVGIG (reference sequence).

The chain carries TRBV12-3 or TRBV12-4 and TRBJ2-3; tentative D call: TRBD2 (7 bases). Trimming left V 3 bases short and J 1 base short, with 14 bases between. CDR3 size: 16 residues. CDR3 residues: CASSLGGGGRTDTQYF. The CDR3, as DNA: TGTGCCAGCAGTTTGGGAGGGGGAGGTCGCACAGATACGCAGTATTTT.

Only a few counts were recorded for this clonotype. This CDR3 is CASSGAGLTAGELFF. The CDR3 DNA sequence: TGTGCCAGCAGCGGAGCCGGTCTGACTGCCGGGGAGCTGTTTTTT. The chain combines TRBV3-1 with TRBJ2-2; no clear D. Trimming shortened V by 5 bases and J by 6 bases, and 16 bases separated the two germline ends. The length of the CDR3 is 15 residues. CDR1 and CDR2 from the germline V gene are LGHDT and YNNKEL (reference sequence).